Following are 20 T cell receptor beta chains from one sample sequenced in a study of shared clonotypes between healthy human individuals. Data came from immunoSEQ multiplex PCR; TCRdb stores just in-frame clones and leaves some out. The data show 2 million or so clones, roughly 96% seen once. Sequencing was done on a sample of naive CD4+ T cells sorted from blood. Described subset: CD45RA+ positively selected. The receptor set was obtained from a man aged 18 to 29 in good health.

This chain uses TRBV18 with TRBJ2-7; 14 bases map to TRBD2. The CDR3 has 17 residues. CDR1 and CDR2 (germline): KGHSH, LQKENI. V shed 2 bases, J shed 3 bases, and the junction held 6 bases outside the gene matches. CDR3 protein: CASSPGTSGRSNYEQYF. In DNA form, the CDR3 reads TGTGCCAGCTCACCAGGGACTAGCGGGAGATCTAACTACGAGCAGTACTTC.

The rearrangement uses TRBV6-1 and TRBJ2-6; D is unclear. There are 13 residues in the CDR3. The V and J ends lost 7 bases and 3 bases respectively, with 7 bases between them. The germline V gene encodes CDR1 MNHNS and CDR2 SASEGT. CDR3 region: CASNHDGANVLTF. The CDR3 DNA is TGTGCCAGCAACCATGATGGGGCCAACGTCCTGACTTTC.

CDR3 protein: CASSAGTTNTEAFF. The CDR3 DNA is TGTGCCAGCAGCGCCGGGACAACGAACACTGAAGCTTTCTTT. The V call is TRBV9, the J call TRBJ1-1, with D perhaps TRBD1 (6 bases). This CDR3 is 14 amino acids long. Trimming took off 3 bases at V and 1 base at J, with 10 bases between the two ends. Germline CDR1 and CDR2: SGDLS and YYNGEE.

The V call is TRBV30, the J call TRBJ1-6, with a tentative D call TRBD1 (5 bases). CDR1 GTSNPN and CDR2 SVGIG come from the germline V gene (reference sequence). The CDR3 covers 20 residues. Between the trimmed V and J ends, which lost 4 bases and 9 bases, there was a span of 34 bases. The CDR3 spells CAWTLNVNGGVIIGTSPLHF. CDR3 coding DNA: TGTGCCTGGACCCTCAACGTTAACGGTGGCGTAATAATCGGGACTTCACCCCTCCACTTT.

The rearrangement links TRBV11-3 to TRBJ2-3; 9 bases agree with TRBD2. Germline values: CDR1 SGHNT, CDR2 YENEEA. The junction had 15 bases not matched to a gene; V was cut back by 4 bases and J by 4 bases. The CDR3 runs 18 residues. The CDR3 is CASSSPRLGGRAADTQYF. DNA for the CDR3: TGTGCCAGCAGCTCCCCCCGTCTCGGCGGGAGGGCCGCAGATACGCAGTATTTT.

The chain carries TRBV30 and TRBJ1-4; D is unresolved. The CDR3 length is 15 residues. Trimming took off 0 bases at V and 5 bases at J, with 13 bases between the two ends. Germline CDR1 reads GTSNPN; CDR2 reads SVGIG (reference sequence). The CDR3 loop reads CAWSVMTADNEKLFF. CDR3 in DNA: TGTGCCTGGAGTGTAATGACCGCAGACAATGAAAAACTGTTTTTT.

The genes are TRBV5-1 and TRBJ2-2; D is possibly TRBD1 (6 bases). The CDR3 is 14 amino acids. Germline lookup yields CDR1 SGHRS and CDR2 YFSETQ. V lost 3 bases and J lost 4, with 10 bases in between. This chain's CDR3 is CASSSDRLTGELFF. CDR3 coding DNA: TGCGCCAGCAGCTCGGACAGACTCACCGGGGAGCTGTTTTTT.

In this sample, this clone turned up once. The V and J genes are TRBV6-1 and TRBJ1-2, with a possible D match to TRBD1 (5 bases). CDR1 and CDR2 (germline): MNHNS, SASEGT. CDR3 length: 13 amino acids. V lost 4 bases and J 8 bases, leaving 14 bases between the germline ends. CDR3 sequence (DNA): TGTGCCAGCAGTGTCCCCCAGGGAGTAGGCTACACCTTC. Translating it yields CASSVPQGVGYTF.

The chain's CDR3 is CASRVSSGVSYEQYF. CDR3 in DNA: TGCGCCAGCAGAGTCAGCAGCGGTGTGTCCTACGAGCAGTACTTC. This chain connects TRBV5-1 to TRBJ2-5; D may be TRBD2 (5 bases). The DNA end lines up better with TRBJ2-7; the J call may be wrong. This CDR3 region has 15 residues. Germline V gene sequence: CDR1 SGHRS, CDR2 YFSETQ.

This clone showed up just once. Written as DNA, the CDR3 is TGTGCCAGCAGTTACCGACTAGCGGGAGAGGGTGAGCAGTTCTTC. It codes for CASSYRLAGEGEQFF. This chain uses TRBV6-5 with TRBJ2-1; 12 bases are shared with TRBD2. V lost 2 bases, J lost 9 bases, and 5 bases stayed unmatched. CDR1 is MNHEY and CDR2 is SVGAGI in the germline V gene. This CDR3 comprises 15 residues.

The rearrangement uses TRBV5-1 and TRBJ1-3; TRBD1 is a possible D gene (5 bases). This CDR3 is built from 15 residues. V lost 3 bases to trimming and J lost 4 bases, with 14 bases between them. Germline CDR1 and CDR2: SGHRS and YFSETQ. The CDR3 spells CASSSSGTDGNTIYF. The CDR3, as DNA: TGCGCCAGCAGCTCCTCCGGGACGGACGGAAACACCATATATTTT.

The rearrangement links TRBV6-1 to TRBJ1-1; D possibly corresponds to TRBD1 (5 bases). The CDR3 has 16 amino acids. CDR1 and CDR2 (germline): MNHNS, SASEGT. Trimming pared 1 base from V and 6 bases from J, leaving 18 bases between. The CDR3 protein is CASSEGGGARASEAFF. CDR3 DNA sequence: TGTGCCAGCAGTGAAGGCGGTGGGGCGAGGGCCTCTGAAGCTTTCTTT.

The chain employs TRBV5-1 and TRBJ2-3, with 13 bases that match TRBD2. Germline CDR1 and CDR2: SGHRS and YFSETQ. This CDR3 contains 19 residues. The junction had 11 bases not matched to a gene; V was cut back by 4 bases and J by 0 bases. The CDR3 here is CASSREGTSGTTSTDTQYF. Here the CDR3 DNA reads TGCGCCAGCAGCAGGGAGGGGACTAGCGGGACTACTAGCACAGATACGCAGTATTTT.

This rearrangement joins TRBV11-2 to TRBJ2-2, with 11 bases identical to TRBD2. This CDR3 is built from 16 residues. Germline lookup yields CDR1 SGHAT and CDR2 FQNNGV. V was clipped by 4 bases and J by 0 bases; unmatched bases: 1. CDR3 sequence reads: CASSSGLAANTGELFF. The CDR3 DNA is TGTGCCAGCAGCTCGGGACTAGCGGCGAACACCGGGGAGCTGTTTTTT.

The V and J genes are TRBV6-5 and TRBJ1-1, with D unclear. CDR1 is MNHEY and CDR2 is SVGAGI in the germline V gene. This CDR3 has 14 amino acids. Trimming shortened V by 7 bases and J by 1 base, and 13 bases separated the two germline ends. CDR3 region: CASKFDGKNTEAFF. In DNA, the CDR3 is TGTGCCAGCAAGTTCGACGGGAAGAACACTGAAGCTTTCTTT.

The genes are TRBV2 and TRBJ1-5; TRBD1 is a possible D gene (5 bases). Deletions cut 8 bases from V and 7 bases from J, with 9 bases between. CDR1 SNHLY and CDR2 FYNNEI come from the germline V gene. The CDR3 is 11 amino acids. This CDR3 is CASSRGQPQHF. CDR3 nucleotides: TGTGCCAGCTCACGGGGCCAGCCCCAGCATTTT.

The rearrangement uses TRBV19 and TRBJ1-2, with a possible D match to TRBD1 (5 bases). The V and J ends lost 5 bases and 6 bases respectively, with 16 bases between them. The CDR3 is made up of 14 amino acids. Germline V gene sequence: CDR1 LNHDA, CDR2 SQIVND (reference sequence). The CDR3 loop is CASSFWDFADGYTF. In DNA form, the CDR3 reads TGTGCCAGTAGTTTTTGGGACTTTGCGGATGGCTACACCTTC. Together with reference TRBV19 and TRBJ1-2, the CDR3 gives the full variable domain: DGGITQSPKYLFRKEGQNVTLSCEQNLNHDAMYWYRQDPGQGLRLIYYSQIVNDFQKGDIAEGYSVSREKKESFPLTVTSAQKNPTAFYLCASSFWDFADGYTFGSGTRLTVV.

In regard to this clone: This sample also contains other DNA sequences that code for the same CDR3. The rearrangement links TRBV19 to TRBJ1-6; D is unclear. Germline assignment: CDR1 LNHDA and CDR2 SQIVND (reference sequence). V gave up 7 bases and J gave up 7 bases, with 11 bases separating them. The CDR3 is made up of 13 amino acids. CDR3 loop: CASKNRENSPLHF. In nucleotides, the CDR3 is TGTGCCAGTAAAAACCGGGAAAATTCACCCCTCCACTTT.

The rearrangement links TRBV5-1 to TRBJ1-2; no clear D. V dropped 2 bases and J dropped 8 bases, with 10 bases sitting between them. Germline V gene sequence: CDR1 SGHRS, CDR2 YFSETQ. The CDR3 runs to 12 residues. The CDR3 protein is CASSFTMDGYTF. The CDR3 nucleotides are TGCGCCAGCAGCTTCACAATGGACGGCTACACCTTC.

V and J are TRBV18 and TRBJ2-2; D is possibly TRBD2 (7 bases). The CDR3 covers 16 residues. Germline V gene data show CDR1 as KGHSH and CDR2 as LQKENI. V lost 2 bases and J 1 base, leaving 11 bases between the germline ends. CDR3 protein: CASSPRGGQNTGELFF. CDR3 nucleotides: TGTGCCAGCTCACCAAGGGGGGGACAGAACACCGGGGAGCTGTTTTTT.